One sample yielded the 20 T cell receptor beta chains listed below, sequenced in a study of blood T cells in healthy people across ages. The authors ran a second PCR of 7 to 11 cycles using a sample-barcoded 5' primer and a J-beta primer mix. A single record per CDR3 protein comes from TCRdb applying MiXCR to the 5' RACE reads. The repertoire holds 850,000 to 950,000 distinct CDR3 sequences, with around 26% as singletons. The sample was blood. The receptors stem from a woman older than 75 in good health.

As to this clonotype: At one of its ends the junction is not consistent with the germline gene, which may arise from a read error. The CDR3 DNA is TGCGCCAGCTCAGCCTCACAGGGGTCCCTCTCTGGGGCCAACGTCCCGACTTTC. The encoded protein is CASSASQGSLSGANVPTF. The rearrangement links TRBV18 to TRBJ2-6; TRBD1 matches 7 bases. CDR1 and CDR2 (germline): KGHSH, LQKENI. The CDR3 is 18 residues long.

This clonotype was counted at least ten times. An end of the junction differs from the germline gene, which may be a read error. The chain combines TRBV12-3 or TRBV12-4 with TRBJ1-2, with TRBD1 matching over 9 bases. The CDR3 sequence is 14 residues long. CDR3 amino acids: CASSLQGADYGYTF. CDR3 coding DNA: TGCGCCAGCAGCTTACAGGGGGCGGACTATGGCTACACCTTC.

In its sample, this clonotype was seen a few times. This may be a read error, as it is one base from a much larger clone. The V and J genes are TRBV12-3 or TRBV12-4 and TRBJ2-5; maybe TRBD1 (8 bases). V lost 5 bases and J 11 bases, leaving 27 bases between the germline ends. The CDR3 has 16 amino acids. DNA of the CDR3: TGTGCCAGCAGTCTGGGGGGGAGCAGGGGGCGGAAGGAGCAGTACTTC. It translates to CASSLGGSRGRKEQYF.

V usage is TRBV18 and J usage is TRBJ1-2, with D possibly being TRBD1 (5 bases). With 3 bases removed from V and 1 base from J, the gap between germline ends came to 24 bases. The CDR3 is 19 residues long. Per germline, CDR1 KGHSH and CDR2 LQKENI. The CDR3 DNA follows: TGTGCCAGCTCACCCGTCGAGGCAGCTACTGGGGCAAATAACTATGGCTACACCTTC. Translating gives CASSPVEAATGANNYGYTF.

Many counts were recorded for this clonotype. V and J are TRBV20-1 and TRBJ2-7; 7 bases are a match to TRBD2. The V gene end was trimmed by 8 bases and the J gene end by 7 bases; junction bases not matched to a gene: 14. Looked up from germline, CDR1 is DFQATT and CDR2 is SNEGSKA (reference sequence). CDR3 length: 13 residues. CDR3 nucleotides: TGCAGTCTAGCCGGGGGGACTCCTAGGGAGCAGTACTTC. This gives the protein CSLAGGTPREQYF.

CDR3 sequence: CASSVGPKGNEQFF. The CDR3 coding sequence is TGTGCCAGCAGCGTCGGTCCCAAGGGCAATGAGCAGTTCTTC. V gene TRBV9 combines with J gene TRBJ2-1; D unresolved. CDR1 is SGDLS and CDR2 is YYNGEE in the germline V gene. This CDR3 has 14 amino acids. Trimming left V 2 bases short and J 6 bases short, with 12 bases between.

V gene TRBV12-3 or TRBV12-4 combines with J gene TRBJ2-3; 12 nucleotides agree with TRBD2. The V and J ends lost 5 bases and 11 bases, in that order; junction bases with no gene match: 17. This CDR3 comprises 17 residues. The CDR3 here is CASSPPASGGAGDVQYF. CDR3 bases: TGTGCCAGCAGTCCCCCGGCTAGCGGGGGGGCAGGAGATGTGCAGTATTTT.

At least ten counts were recorded for this clonotype. The V call is TRBV7-9, the J call TRBJ2-7; TRBD1 might be the D (6 bases). The CDR3 is made up of 15 amino acids. CDR1 is SEHNR and CDR2 is FQNEAQ in the germline V gene (reference sequence). V lost 5 bases and J 3 bases, leaving 17 bases between the germline ends. This chain's CDR3 is CASSLPLGADYEQYF. The CDR3 DNA reads as TGTGCCAGCAGCCTCCCGTTGGGGGCGGACTACGAGCAGTACTTC.

This chain links TRBV27 with TRBJ2-3, with 7 bases lining up with TRBD2. From germline, CDR1 is MNHEY and CDR2 SMNVEV (reference sequence). The V gene end was trimmed by 0 bases and the J gene end by 0 bases; junction bases not matched to a gene: 9. CDR3 length: 18 residues. The CDR3 sequence is CASSLSIWDYSSTDTQYF. The CDR3 DNA reads TGTGCCAGCAGTTTATCAATTTGGGACTATTCCAGCACAGATACGCAGTATTTT.

Details on this clonotype: This may come from a read error, since a much larger clone is one base off. This chain links TRBV12-3 or TRBV12-4 with TRBJ2-1, with 7 bases lining up with TRBD2. This CDR3 has 14 amino acids. The CDR3 loop reads CTSNPASGYNEQFF. In DNA, the CDR3 is TGTACCAGCAACCCGGCTAGCGGCTACAATGAGCAGTTCTTC.

This clonotype came up many times. V usage is TRBV20-1 and J usage is TRBJ2-7, with 9 positions matching TRBD2. The CDR3 sequence is 13 residues long. CDR1 is DFQATT and CDR2 is SNEGSKA in the germline V gene (reference sequence). J lost 3 bases, V lost 2 bases, and 2 bases had no gene match. CDR3 DNA sequence: TGCAGTGCTAGACCTAGCGGGGTCTACGAGCAGTACTTC. Translated: CSARPSGVYEQYF.

This chain's CDR3 is CASSESTGNYEQYF. For the CDR3, the DNA is TGCGCCAGCAGTGAGTCGACCGGTAACTACGAGCAGTACTTC. This chain joins TRBV10-1 and TRBJ2-7, with unresolved D. The CDR3 sequence is 14 residues long. Trimming removed 0 bases at V and 3 bases at J, with 9 bases between. CDR1 and CDR2 from the germline V gene are WNHNN and SYGVQD (reference sequence).

This clonotype was seen at least ten times. V and J are TRBV29-1 and TRBJ1-2; maybe TRBD1 (5 bases). Looked up from germline, CDR1 is SQVTM and CDR2 is ANQGSEA. Trimming took 0 bases from V and 2 from J, leaving 13 bases between them. The CDR3 runs 15 residues. The CDR3 protein is CSVEDPVGGNYGYTF. DNA of the CDR3: TGCAGCGTTGAAGACCCCGTCGGGGGGAACTATGGCTACACCTTC.

This clonotype was counted many times. This chain joins TRBV6-1 and TRBJ2-6; 9 nucleotides match TRBD1. Germline CDR1 is MNHNS and CDR2 is SASEGT. Trimming cost V 4 bases and J 4 bases; bases outside gene matches: 8. The CDR3 totals 17 residues. This CDR3 reads CASSAGTGTIGANVLTF. CDR3 sequence (DNA): TGTGCCAGCAGTGCCGGGACAGGGACTATCGGGGCCAACGTCCTGACTTTC.

This clonotype was recorded at least ten times. This sequence joins TRBV5-1 and TRBJ1-6; tentatively, D is TRBD1 (5 bases). Germline assignment: CDR1 SGHRS and CDR2 YFSETQ. The CDR3 is made up of 15 amino acids. The V and J ends lost 4 bases and 9 bases respectively, with 17 bases between them. CDR3 DNA: TGCGCCAGCAGCAGGAAGACAGACGGAGGTTCACCCCTCCACTTT. This codes for CASSRKTDGGSPLHF.

CDR3 DNA sequence: TGCAGTGCTGTATCTGAAAGGGGACTAGCGGGAGTCTACGAGCAGTACTTC. This encodes CSAVSERGLAGVYEQYF. V usage is TRBV20-1 and J usage is TRBJ2-4; TRBD2 matches at 14 bases. The DNA matches TRBJ2-7 better at its end, which makes the J call doubtful. This CDR3 is 17 amino acids long. CDR1 and CDR2 (germline): DFQATT, SNEGSKA (reference sequence).

With respect to this clonotype: A much more abundant neighbour one base away suggests this may be a read error. J is TRBJ2-5 and V is TRBV6-5; no firm D call. V lost 7 bases and J lost 11, with 14 bases in between. CDR1 MNHEY and CDR2 SVGAGI come from the germline V gene. This CDR3 is 11 amino acids long. The CDR3 DNA follows: TGTGCCAGCATGGGTTACAATGAGCAGTACTTC. Translation: CASMGYNEQYF.

This clonotype was detected ten times or more. The chain links TRBV20-1 to TRBJ2-4; 7 nucleotides agree with TRBD2. Germline loops: CDR1 DFQATT, CDR2 SNEGSKA (reference sequence). The ends lost 2 bases at V and 3 bases at J; junction bases unmatched: 7. The CDR3 has 15 residues. The CDR3 DNA reads as TGCAGTGCTAGACGGGGACTACAGCTCAAAAACATTCAGTACTTC. It is translated as CSARRGLQLKNIQYF.

In its sample, this clonotype was seen a few times. One base away lies a much larger clone, so this may be a sequencing read error. The rearrangement joins TRBV6-2 or TRBV6-3 to TRBJ2-1, with 7 bases lining up with TRBD1. Germline V lookup: CDR1 MNHEY, CDR2 SVGEGT. There are 12 residues in the CDR3. For the CDR3, the DNA is TGTGCCGGCAGCGACAGGGTTAATGAGCAGTTCTTC. Encoded protein: CAGSDRVNEQFF.

The chain couples TRBV3-1 to TRBJ2-1; TRBD2 aligns across 8 bases. This CDR3 spans 16 amino acids. V was pared by 5 bases and J by 4 bases, with 10 bases of the junction left unmatched. The germline V gene has CDR1 LGHDT and CDR2 YNNKEL (reference sequence). Here the CDR3 reads CASSYKVAGPYNEQFF. As DNA, the CDR3 is TGTGCCAGCAGCTACAAAGTAGCGGGACCGTACAATGAGCAGTTCTTC.